The T cell receptor (beta chain) described here comes from a study of T cell responses to AZD1222 COVID-19 vaccine. V lost 2 bases and J lost 6; bases outside the gene matches: 3. The CDR3 is 16 amino acids. Germline V gives CDR1 SGHTA, CDR2 FQGNSA. Points on this clone: Other DNA sequences of this sample code for an identical CDR3.

Profiling relied on immunoSEQ multiplex PCR, and the TCRdb table lists in-frame clones only, not all of them. The data contain about 180,000 clones, 90% of them seen just once; the ten biggest clones take up about 4.1%. The starting material was peripheral blood, obtained 28 days after the second dose of the MenACWY control vaccine. The TCR sequence derives from an adult who received the MenACWY meningococcal vaccine as a control. The V call is TRBV7-2, the J call TRBJ2-1; 14 bases map to TRBD2. CDR3 residues: CASSLFGTSGSNEQFF. The CDR3 bases are TGTGCCAGCAGCTTATTCGGGACTAGCGGGAGCAATGAGCAGTTCTTC.